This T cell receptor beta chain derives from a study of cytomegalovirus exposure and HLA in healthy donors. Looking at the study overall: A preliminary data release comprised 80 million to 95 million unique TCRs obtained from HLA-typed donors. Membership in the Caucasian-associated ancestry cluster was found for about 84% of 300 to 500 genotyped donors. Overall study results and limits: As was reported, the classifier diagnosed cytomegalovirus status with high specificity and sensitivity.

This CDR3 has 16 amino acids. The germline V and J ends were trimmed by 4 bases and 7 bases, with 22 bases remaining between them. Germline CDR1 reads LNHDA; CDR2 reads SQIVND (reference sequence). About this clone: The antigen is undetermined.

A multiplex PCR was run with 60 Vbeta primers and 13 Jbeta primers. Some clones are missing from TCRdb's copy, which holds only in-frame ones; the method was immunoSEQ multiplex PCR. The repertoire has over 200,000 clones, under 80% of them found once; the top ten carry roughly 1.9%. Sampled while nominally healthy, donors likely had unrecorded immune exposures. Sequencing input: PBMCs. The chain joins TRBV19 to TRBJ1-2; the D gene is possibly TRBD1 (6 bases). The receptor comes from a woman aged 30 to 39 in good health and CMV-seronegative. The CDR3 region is CASSTTGIGISGGYTF. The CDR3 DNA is TGTGCCAGTAGTACGACAGGAATTGGGATTTCGGGTGGCTACACCTTC.